The 16 T cell receptor beta chains below all came from one sample that was sequenced in a study of cytomegalovirus exposure and HLA in healthy donors. TCRdb keeps only in-frame clones here, not all; method: immunoSEQ multiplex PCR. The sample includes 210,000 or so clones, roughly 88% of them seen just once. Sequenced material: PBMCs. The receptors derive from a woman under 30 in good health and CMV-seronegative.

The gene calls are TRBV7-9 and TRBJ2-7, with a tentative D call TRBD1 (6 bases). With 1 base removed from V and 2 bases from J, the gap between germline ends came to 15 bases. Germline lookup yields CDR1 SEHNR and CDR2 FQNEAQ (reference sequence). CDR3 length: 16 amino acids. CDR3 bases: TGTGCCAGCAGCTTAGGTTGGGCAGGGGTGGCCTACGAGCAGTACTTC. Its protein is CASSLGWAGVAYEQYF.

The chain employs TRBV7-9 and TRBJ1-2; 7 bases are a match to TRBD1. The V gene's germline CDR1 is SEHNR and CDR2 FQNEAQ (reference sequence). The V gene end was trimmed by 10 bases and the J gene end by 5 bases; junction bases not matched to a gene: 10. The CDR3 totals 13 residues. The CDR3 DNA is TGTGCCACTCACTTAGGGACAGAGTATGGCTACACCTTC. It encodes CATHLGTEYGYTF.

The chain combines TRBV29-1 with TRBJ1-1; D call uncertain. This CDR3 comprises 11 residues. Germline CDR1 SQVTM, CDR2 ANQGSEA. V lost 4 bases and J 3 bases, leaving 6 bases between the germline ends. CDR3 amino acids: CSVVTDTEAFF. CDR3 nucleotides: TGCAGCGTTGTTACGGACACTGAAGCTTTCTTT.

The rearrangement joins TRBV19 to TRBJ1-1, with a possible D match to TRBD1 (6 bases). V was shortened by 8 bases and J by 6 bases, with 13 bases between the two germline ends. The germline CDR1 and CDR2 sequences are LNHDA and SQIVND (reference sequence). CDR3 length: 12 amino acids. The CDR3 DNA reads as TGTGCCAGTCAGCCCAGGGGTGCTGAAGCTTTCTTT. It encodes CASQPRGAEAFF.

V gene TRBV13 combines with J gene TRBJ2-1; 7 bases are a match to TRBD2. Germline V gives CDR1 PRHDT, CDR2 FYEKMQ (reference sequence). The CDR3 contains 14 residues. The junction had 3 bases not matched to a gene; V was cut back by 4 bases and J by 3 bases. In nucleotides, the CDR3 is TGTGCCAGCAGCTCCCGGACTAGCTACAATGAGCAGTTCTTC. Protein product: CASSSRTSYNEQFF.

This chain connects TRBV7-9 to TRBJ2-3, with D possibly matching TRBD2 (5 bases). The CDR3 contains 18 residues. Trimming cost V 3 bases and J 0 bases, with 19 bases left between them. The germline V gene encodes CDR1 SEHNR and CDR2 FQNEAQ (reference sequence). The CDR3 loop reads CASSFFGLAVASTDTQYF. The DNA for the CDR3 is TGTGCCAGCAGCTTTTTTGGCCTAGCAGTAGCTAGCACAGATACGCAGTATTTT.

The gene calls are TRBV5-6 and TRBJ1-2; D is uncertain. V lost 2 bases and J 0 bases, leaving 8 bases between the germline ends. There are 14 residues in the CDR3. Per germline, CDR1 SGHDT and CDR2 YYEEEE. The CDR3 loop is CASSFVGANYGYTF. CDR3 coding DNA: TGTGCCAGCAGCTTCGTAGGAGCTAACTATGGCTACACCTTC. Using reference TRBV5-6 and TRBJ1-2 for the parts outside the CDR3, the full variable domain is DAGVTQSPTHLIKTRGQQVTLRCSPKSGHDTVSWYQQALGQGPQFIFQYYEEEERQRGNFPDRFSGHQFPNYSSELNVNALLLGDSALYLCASSFVGANYGYTFGSGTRLTVV.

The V call is TRBV9, the J call TRBJ2-1; 9 nucleotides match TRBD2. The CDR3 is 15 residues long. Germline V gene sequence: CDR1 SGDLS, CDR2 YYNGEE. Germline trimming cut 2 bases from V and 2 bases from J; bases unmatched to any gene: 2. DNA for the CDR3: TGTGCCAGCAGCGTTAGCGGGAGACCCTACAATGAGCAGTTCTTC. As protein: CASSVSGRPYNEQFF. The full variable domain, in which reference TRBV9 and TRBJ2-1 provide the parts outside the CDR3, is DSGVTQTPKHLITATGQRVTLRCSPRSGDLSVYWYQQSLDQGLQFLIQYYNGEERAKGNILERFSAQQFPDLHSELNLSSLELGDSALYFCASSVSGRPYNEQFFGPGTRLTVL.

This chain uses TRBV7-6 with TRBJ2-7, with D perhaps matching TRBD1 (5 bases). The length of the CDR3 is 12 residues. Germline V gene lookup returns CDR1 SGHVS and CDR2 FNYEAQ. Trimming pared 5 bases from V and 5 bases from J, leaving 10 bases between. The CDR3 loop reads CASSPGYDEQYF. For the CDR3, the DNA is TGTGCCAGCAGCCCAGGGTACGACGAGCAGTACTTC.

The J gene is TRBJ1-2, the V gene TRBV27, with 10 bases lining up with TRBD1. This CDR3 is 14 amino acids long. Germline assignment: CDR1 MNHEY and CDR2 SMNVEV (reference sequence). Losses at the gene ends were 6 bases for V and 7 bases for J; bases not matched to a gene: 8. CDR3 amino acids: CASRTMGQGSGYTF. CDR3 in DNA: TGTGCCAGCAGGACAATGGGACAGGGGAGTGGCTACACCTTC.

The V call is TRBV5-1, the J call TRBJ2-7; possibly TRBD2 for D (6 bases). This CDR3 region has 15 residues. V was shortened by 4 bases and J by 3 bases, with 17 bases between the two germline ends. Germline values: CDR1 SGHRS, CDR2 YFSETQ. The DNA of the CDR3 is TGCGCCAGCAGCAGGGAGTGGGGACTCTTCTACGAGCAGTACTTC. Translating gives CASSREWGLFYEQYF.

This clone has just a few counts. The chain combines TRBV7-9 with TRBJ2-7; 7 bases agree with TRBD2. This CDR3 region has 14 residues. Looked up from germline, CDR1 is SEHNR and CDR2 is FQNEAQ (reference sequence). V gave up 3 bases and J gave up 4 bases; unmatched junction bases: 6. CDR3 bases: TGTGCCAGCAGCTTTGGCGGGAGTAGTTACGAGCAGTACTTC. Protein sequence: CASSFGGSSYEQYF.

V is TRBV11-1 and J is TRBJ2-7, with 9 bases aligning to TRBD2. Germline V CDR1 and CDR2: SGHAT, FQDESV (reference sequence). V was clipped by 5 bases and J by 3 bases; unmatched bases: 5. This CDR3 is 14 amino acids long. The DNA for the CDR3 is TGTGCCAGCAGCCCAACGACTAGCGGCTACGAGCAGTACTTC. As protein: CASSPTTSGYEQYF.

The chain links TRBV21-1 to TRBJ1-2. TRBV21-1 is recorded as a pseudogene. The CDR3 is made up of 15 amino acids. The CDR3 nucleotides are TGTGCCAGCAGCAAAGCGGTGGGGGAGGACTATGGCTACACCTTC. This translates into CASSKAVGEDYGYTF.

The chain has TRBV2 and TRBJ1-5; tentative D call: TRBD1 (5 bases). Germline V gives CDR1 SNHLY, CDR2 FYNNEI. V lost 7 bases, J lost 4 bases, and 11 bases lay in between. This CDR3 region has 13 residues. The CDR3 loop is CASTRDSNQPQHF. For the CDR3, the DNA is TGTGCCAGCACCCGTGACAGTAATCAGCCCCAGCATTTT.

The sample holds one count of this clone. The chain joins TRBV11-2 to TRBJ1-3; 8 nucleotides line up with TRBD1. J was trimmed by 2 bases and V by 4 bases; bases with no gene match: 7. This CDR3 region has 16 residues. CDR1 SGHAT and CDR2 FQNNGV come from the germline V gene. The CDR3 nucleotides are TGTGCCAGCAGCTCAGACAGGGGCGCTACTGGAAACACCATATATTTT. It translates to CASSSDRGATGNTIYF.